The 11 T cell receptor beta chains reported below all come from one sample, sequenced in a study of beta chain features in type 1 diabetes. Regarding the study as a whole: Moderate but significant shortening of TCRB CDR3s was recorded in all four CD4+ subsets from Type 1 diabetes patients.

These receptors have no identified antigens. Of the isolated RNA, all was reverse transcribed, and so the sequenced material was expressed TCRB transcripts. Produced via immunoSEQ multiplex PCR; TCRdb's table is partial and in-frame only. This table holds around 280,000 clones, around 16% found once. Source material: naive CD4+ T cells from blood. These receptors all come from a man younger than 35 with type 1 diabetes.

This clone was seen more than once but under ten times. The V gene is TRBV5-1, the J gene TRBJ2-3; D is uncertain. Deletions cut 0 bases from V and 2 bases from J, with 7 bases between. The germline V gene encodes CDR1 SGHRS and CDR2 YFSETQ. The CDR3 is made up of 14 amino acids. CDR3 sequence reads: CASSLARNTDTQYF. CDR3 coding DNA: TGCGCCAGCAGCTTGGCCAGGAACACAGATACGCAGTATTTT.

The CDR3 loop reads CASRYNRDADTQYF. For the CDR3, the DNA is TGTGCCAGCAGATACAACAGGGACGCAGATACGCAGTATTTT. This rearrangement joins TRBV6-5 to TRBJ2-3; TRBD1 is a possible D gene (6 bases). Trimming took off 6 bases at V and 4 bases at J, with 14 bases between the two ends. This CDR3 has 14 residues. Germline assignment: CDR1 MNHEY and CDR2 SVGAGI.

The V call is TRBV7-6, the J call TRBJ2-5; 7 bases line up with TRBD1. CDR3 length: 16 amino acids. V was pared by 3 bases and J by 0 bases, with 7 bases of the junction left unmatched. Germline assignment: CDR1 SGHVS and CDR2 FNYEAQ. In DNA, the CDR3 is TGTGCCAGCAGCTTCCTCCGGGACAGTTACCAAGAGACCCAGTACTTC. Amino acid sequence: CASSFLRDSYQETQYF.

This chain uses TRBV5-1 with TRBJ2-1; 9 bases map to TRBD2. The V segment lost 4 bases and the J segment 8 bases; nucleotides outside the gene matches: 4. Germline-derived CDR1 and CDR2 are SGHRS and YFSETQ. This CDR3 is 13 amino acids long. The CDR3 is CASSPSGNHEQFF. The CDR3 bases are TGCGCCAGCAGCCCTAGCGGGAACCATGAGCAGTTCTTC.

V is TRBV30 and J is TRBJ1-2, with 7 bases fitting TRBD1. The V gene end was trimmed by 3 bases and the J gene end by 8 bases; junction bases not matched to a gene: 6. Germline CDR1 reads GTSNPN; CDR2 reads SVGIG (reference sequence). The CDR3 contains 12 residues. Written as DNA, the CDR3 is TGTGCCTGGAGACGGGACAGAGAGGGCTACACCTTC. It yields the protein CAWRRDREGYTF.

In its sample, this clone was seen a few times. This chain joins TRBV29-1 and TRBJ2-3; 7 bases line up with TRBD2. CDR1 and CDR2 (germline): SQVTM, ANQGSEA. The CDR3 is made up of 12 amino acids. After removal of 7 bases from V and 4 bases from J, the junction contained 5 bases not matched to a gene. CDR3 protein: CSAGGLADTQYF. The CDR3 region has the DNA TGCAGCGCGGGGGGTCTGGCAGATACGCAGTATTTT.

This clone came up a few times. V and J are TRBV10-2 and TRBJ2-3; D uncertain. With 5 bases removed from V and 3 bases from J, the gap between germline ends came to 9 bases. Looked up from germline, CDR1 is WSHSY and CDR2 is SAAADI. The CDR3 length is 13 residues. The CDR3 DNA reads TGCGCCAGCAGTTTGGCTTGGACAGATACGCAGTATTTT. The encoded protein is CASSLAWTDTQYF.

The chain combines TRBV30 with TRBJ1-2; D is ambiguous. The CDR3 sequence is 12 residues long. With 7 bases removed from V and 8 bases from J, the gap between germline ends came to 17 bases. CDR1 and CDR2 from the germline V gene are GTSNPN and SVGIG (reference sequence). In DNA form, the CDR3 reads TGTGCCTTAAGTGACGGAGCGCGGGGCTACACCTTC. Residues: CALSDGARGYTF. The variable domain in full, completed from reference TRBV30 and TRBJ1-2, reads SQTIHQWPATLVQPVGSPLSLECTVEGTSNPNLYWYRQAAGRGLQLLFYSVGIGQISSEVPQNLSASRPQDRQFILSSKKLLLSDSGFYLCALSDGARGYTFGSGTRLTVV.

This sequence joins TRBV5-4 and TRBJ2-3; possible D gene TRBD2, 7 bases. The CDR3 sequence is 16 residues long. In germline, CDR1 is SGHNT, CDR2 YYREEE (reference sequence). V lost 3 bases and J 3 bases, leaving 17 bases between the germline ends. The CDR3 nucleotides are TGTGCCAGCAGCTCCCTGGGGGGGGGCAGGACAGATACGCAGTATTTT. This codes for CASSSLGGGRTDTQYF.

The chain links TRBV7-9 to TRBJ2-6; 9 nucleotides agree with TRBD1. Germline CDR1 and CDR2: SEHNR and FQNEAQ (reference sequence). This CDR3 has 15 residues. The J segment lost 1 base and the V segment lost 11 bases, leaving 6 bases of the junction unmatched. The CDR3 DNA reads as TGTGCCGCCGGGACAGGGCCTTCTGGGGCCAACGTCCTGACTTTC. Its translation: CAAGTGPSGANVLTF.

The rearrangement uses TRBV7-8 and TRBJ2-7, with 7 bases fitting TRBD2. Germline CDR1 is SGHVS and CDR2 is FQNEAQ. The V gene end was trimmed by 5 bases and the J gene end by 3 bases; junction bases not matched to a gene: 7. The CDR3 consists of 14 residues. As DNA, the CDR3 is TGTGCCAGCAGCAAGACCTGGGAGGGCTACGAGCAGTACTTC. Encoded protein: CASSKTWEGYEQYF.